The rows below give T cell receptor beta chains drawn from one sample of a study of blood T cell repertoires in COVID-19. The repertoire was sequenced with immunoSEQ multiplex PCR; TCRdb's copy has only in-frame clones and lacks some. The table shows around 310,000 clones, with approximately 89% occurring only once. The specimen sequenced was PBMCs or T cells enriched from blood (not recorded which). These receptors were obtained from a woman aged 30 to 39 who had recovered from COVID-19. Both conserved end residues are part of each CDR3. The order of the fields is clone size, D gene, V gene, J gene, CDR3 DNA, CDR3 protein. D genes are given only for firm matches. Clone size appears in some rows only: once, few, many, or a class for an expanded clone.

>NA|TRBD1|TRBV7-9|TRBJ1-1
TGTGCCAGCAGCCGTGGGGACAGGGACAAGAACACTGAAGCTTTCTTT
CASSRGDRDKNTEAFF
>NA|TRBD1|TRBV12-3/TRBV12-4|TRBJ1-1
TGTGCCAGCAGCGCTGGACAGGTGGTTTTCTTT
CASSAGQVVFF
>NA|NA|TRBV6-5|TRBJ1-5
TGTGCCAGCAGTAGGGGACACGCAAGCAATCAGCCCCAGCATTTT
CASSRGHASNQPQHF
>once|TRBD1|TRBV28|TRBJ1-5
TGTGCCAGCAGTCAGACAGGGGCGGGCAATCAGCCCCAGCATTTT
CASSQTGAGNQPQHF
>NA|TRBD2|TRBV5-5|TRBJ2-2
TGTGCCAGCAGCTTCGGGACTAGCGGGCACACCGGGGAGCTGTTTTTT
CASSFGTSGHTGELFF
>NA|NA|TRBV5-1|TRBJ2-3
TGCGCCAGCAGCTTGGCCATTGACCGGAGAAGAGATACGCAGTATTTT
CASSLAIDRRRDTQYF
>once|TRBD2|TRBV6-5|TRBJ2-1
TGTGCCAGCTTACTAGCGGGAGTAAATGAGCAGTTCTTC
CASLLAGVNEQFF
>NA|NA|TRBV5-5|TRBJ2-3
TGTGCCAGCAGCTTGGTCCCTACGGGAGTAACAGATACGCAGTATTTT
CASSLVPTGVTDTQYF
>NA|TRBD2|TRBV7-9|TRBJ2-7
TGTGCCAGCAGCTACGGACTAGCGGGAGGGCCTGGGGTTGGGCAGTACTTC
CASSYGLAGGPGVGQYF
>NA|TRBD1|TRBV30|TRBJ1-3
TGTGCCTGGACAGTCGGGACAGAGAACACCATATATTTT
CAWTVGTENTIYF
>NA|NA|TRBV10-1|TRBJ1-2
TGCGCCAGCAGTGATGCGGGCTATGGCTACACCTTC
CASSDAGYGYTF
>NA|TRBD2|TRBV19|TRBJ2-7
TGTGCCAGTAGTATAATCGGAGCGGGAGACTACGAGCAGTACTTC
CASSIIGAGDYEQYF
>NA|NA|TRBV15|TRBJ1-1
TGTGCCACCAGCAGAGGGCAGAATGAAGCTTTCTTT
CATSRGQNEAFF
>NA|NA|TRBV29-1|TRBJ1-2
TGCAGCGTTAACCCGGGTAACTATGGCTACACCTTC
CSVNPGNYGYTF
>NA|TRBD1|TRBV18|TRBJ1-6
TGTGCCAGCTCACCTATAGAAGGAGAGGGGGCCGTATCACCCCTCCACTTT
CASSPIEGEGAVSPLHF
>NA|NA|TRBV5-1|TRBJ1-4
TGCGCCAGCAGCCCCGTTTTGGGGGGGTCGGACGAAAAACTGTTTTTT
CASSPVLGGSDEKLFF
>NA|NA|TRBV7-9|TRBJ1-4
TGTGCCAGCAGCGGGCGGATACAGGGATTGGGTGAAAAACTGTTTTTT
CASSGRIQGLGEKLFF
>NA|TRBD2|TRBV5-4|TRBJ2-3
TGTGCCAGCAGCTTACAGCTAGCGGGAGGCTCAGGGGATACGCAGTATTTT
CASSLQLAGGSGDTQYF
>NA|NA|TRBV29-1|TRBJ1-3
TGCAGCGTTGGGATACGCACCGCCCGACGTGACTACTCTGGAAACACCATATATTTT
CSVGIRTARRDYSGNTIYF
>NA|TRBD2|TRBV6-1|TRBJ2-1
TGTGCCAGCTGTGGAGCGGGAGGGCCGGTAGAGCAGTTCTTC
CASCGAGGPVEQFF
>once|TRBD1|TRBV27|TRBJ1-2
TGTGCCAGCAGCTCTCTCGACAGGGGAGGTGGCTACACCTTC
CASSSLDRGGGYTF
>NA|NA|TRBV5-5|TRBJ1-1
TGTGCCAGCAGCTTGTTCAGGGTGCCGTGGGCTTTCTTT
CASSLFRVPWAFF
>NA|NA|TRBV15|TRBJ1-4
TGTGCCACCAGCAGAGAGCGTGGGCAGGGTCGTTTTAGGGCACTGTTTTTT
CATSRERGQGRFRALFF
>NA|NA|TRBV19|TRBJ2-1
TGTGCCAGTAGTTCTATGCGGGAGCAGTTCTTC
CASSSMREQFF
>NA|NA|TRBV18|TRBJ2-3
TGTGCCAGCTCACCAAGAGGGTTGGGCACAGATACGCAGTATTTT
CASSPRGLGTDTQYF
>NA|TRBD2|TRBV9|TRBJ2-3
TGTGCCAGCAGCGTAGAAGGGTCAGCGGGAGGGCCCCCAGATACGCAGTATTTT
CASSVEGSAGGPPDTQYF
>NA|NA|TRBV30|TRBJ1-2
TGTGCCTGGACAGACCAGGCGAGCTATGGCTACACCTTC
CAWTDQASYGYTF
>NA|NA|TRBV10-3|TRBJ1-3
TGTGCCTCGAAAAGCTTGGAGGTCGAGGACACCATATATTTT
CASKSLEVEDTIYF
>NA|NA|TRBV18|TRBJ2-5
TGTGCCAGCTCACCGGTAAGAGAAGAGACCCAGTACTTC
CASSPVREETQYF
>NA|TRBD1|TRBV5-4|TRBJ1-1
TGTGCCAGCAGCACAAAGGACAGGGGCCGCACTGAAGCTTTCTTT
CASSTKDRGRTEAFF
>few|NA|TRBV10-2|TRBJ1-5
TGCGCCAGCAGGGGACACGGGAATCAGCCCCAGCATTTT
CASRGHGNQPQHF
>NA|TRBD1|TRBV3-1/TRBV3-2|TRBJ1-3
TGTGCCAGCAGCCAAGATCAGGGGGCTGGAAACACCATATATTTT
CASSQDQGAGNTIYF
>NA|NA|TRBV30|TRBJ1-2
TGTGCCTGGAGTGACCACACAGGGCTCCAACCTCCCTTC
CAWSDHTGLQPPF
>NA|TRBD1|TRBV27|TRBJ1-2
TGTGCCAGCAGTCCGCGGACAGGGTCGGATGGCTACACCTTC
CASSPRTGSDGYTF
>NA|TRBD2|TRBV10-1|TRBJ2-1
TGCGCCAGCATTAACGGGACTAGCGGGATAGGTGAGCAGTTCTTC
CASINGTSGIGEQFF
>once|TRBD2|TRBV19|TRBJ2-1
TGTGCCAGTACTGGATCTAGCGGGAGGCCACACTACAATGAGCAGTTCTTC
CASTGSSGRPHYNEQFF
>NA|TRBD2|TRBV4-3|TRBJ2-1
TGCGCCAGCAGCCAAGAACCTAGCGGGAGGGGAGGTTCCTACAATGAGCAGTTCTTC
CASSQEPSGRGGSYNEQFF
>once|TRBD2|TRBV9|TRBJ2-1
TGTGCCAGCAGCGTCGGGACTAGCGGGTCAAATGAGCAGTTCTTC
CASSVGTSGSNEQFF
>NA|NA|TRBV5-1|TRBJ1-4
TGCGCCAGCCGACTGTTTGCAACTAATGAAAAACTGTTTTTT
CASRLFATNEKLFF